These 22 T cell receptor beta chains originate from one sample sequenced in a study of cytomegalovirus exposure and HLA in healthy donors. PCR primers comprised 60 Vbeta and 13 Jbeta primers. Clones were read by immunoSEQ multiplex PCR, and TCRdb kept only the in-frame ones, dropping some. The data contain about 100,000 clones, approximately 77% of them singletons. The sequenced sample consisted of PBMCs. These receptors all stem from a male donor in good health and CMV-seropositive.

V and J are TRBV5-1 and TRBJ2-7, with D unresolved. The CDR3 sequence is 11 residues long. V was pared by 5 bases and J by 3 bases, with 6 bases between. From germline, CDR1 is SGHRS and CDR2 YFSETQ. Here the CDR3 DNA reads TGCGCCAGCAGTACAAGCTACGAGCAGTACTTC. As protein: CASSTSYEQYF.

The chain carries TRBV6-6 and TRBJ2-7; TRBD2 is a possible D gene (6 bases). CDR3 length equals 15 residues. CDR1 and CDR2 from the germline V gene are MNHNY and SVGAGI (reference sequence). Trimming removed 7 bases from V and 3 bases from J, with 19 bases in between. The chain's CDR3 is CASTRRGTGDYEQYF. The CDR3 bases are TGTGCCAGCACCCGCCGTGGGACGGGGGACTACGAGCAGTACTTC.

The genes are TRBV10-3 and TRBJ1-2, with 9 bases fitting TRBD1. V lost 6 bases to trimming and J lost 2 bases; unmatched junction nucleotides: 4. The CDR3 length is 14 residues. Germline V gene sequence: CDR1 ENHRY, CDR2 SYGVKD. The CDR3, as DNA: TGTGCCATCAGCTTGACAGGGGGAAACTATGGCTACACCTTC. Its protein is CAISLTGGNYGYTF.

As DNA, the CDR3 is TGTGCCTGGAGTATAGGGATGGCGGGCACCGGGGAGCTGTTTTTT. As protein: CAWSIGMAGTGELFF. V usage is TRBV30 and J usage is TRBJ2-2, with a possible D match to TRBD2 (5 bases). The germline gives CDR1 GTSNPN, CDR2 SVGIG (reference sequence). The ends were cut back, 2 bases at V and 4 bases at J, with 14 bases in the middle. The CDR3 loop spans 15 amino acids.

The gene calls are TRBV6-6 and TRBJ1-1, with D perhaps TRBD1 (5 bases). The V end was cut by 6 bases, the J end by 0 bases, with 11 bases between. Germline CDR1 MNHNY, CDR2 SVGAGI (reference sequence). The CDR3 loop spans 14 amino acids. DNA of the CDR3: TGTGCCAGCAGGCCAGGGACTATGAACACTGAAGCTTTCTTT. Protein: CASRPGTMNTEAFF.

The rearrangement links TRBV19 to TRBJ1-3; no firm D call. The V gene's germline CDR1 is LNHDA and CDR2 SQIVND (reference sequence). The CDR3 loop spans 15 amino acids. With 3 bases removed from V and 0 bases from J, the gap between germline ends came to 9 bases. The CDR3 reads CASSIRGTSGNTIYF. The CDR3 bases are TGTGCCAGTAGTATTCGGGGAACCTCTGGAAACACCATATATTTT.

J is TRBJ1-2 and V is TRBV4-3; 8 bases fit TRBD1. The CDR3 is 15 residues long. V trimming: 2 bases; J trimming: 3 bases; junction bases outside the gene matches: 5. Germline CDR1 LGHNA, CDR2 YSLEER. CDR3 loop: CASSQSWGQDYGYTF. The CDR3 coding sequence is TGCGCCAGCAGCCAAAGTTGGGGACAGGACTATGGCTACACCTTC.

The chain employs TRBV6-4 and TRBJ2-2; perhaps TRBD1 as D (6 bases). The CDR3 covers 15 residues. Trimming removed 4 bases at V and 4 bases at J, with 13 bases between. Germline V lookup: CDR1 MRHNA, CDR2 SNTAGT. Here the CDR3 DNA reads TGTGCCAGCAGTGTAAGAGGGGGATCCACCGGGGAGCTGTTTTTT. As protein: CASSVRGGSTGELFF.

The chain uses TRBV27 and TRBJ2-5, with D perhaps matching TRBD2 (6 bases). Trimming left V 5 bases short and J 1 base short, with 11 bases between. The CDR3 contains 14 residues. CDR1 is MNHEY and CDR2 is SMNVEV in the germline V gene (reference sequence). The DNA for the CDR3 is TGTGCCAGCAGTCCCGGGACTTTCCAAGAGACCCAGTACTTC. Protein sequence: CASSPGTFQETQYF.

The rearrangement uses TRBV4-3 and TRBJ2-2, with 11 bases lining up with TRBD2. Germline V CDR1 and CDR2: LGHNA, YSLEER. The trim removed 0 bases at V and 6 bases at J, leaving 9 bases unmatched. The CDR3 has 18 amino acids. The CDR3 DNA follows: TGCGCCAGCAGCCAAGATTGGCCTTTGGGACTAGCGGCCGGGGAGCTGTTTTTT. This gives the protein CASSQDWPLGLAAGELFF.

This rearrangement joins TRBV19 to TRBJ2-5; D possibly corresponds to TRBD2 (6 bases). The CDR3 has 16 amino acids. Germline CDR1 is LNHDA and CDR2 is SQIVND (reference sequence). The V gene lost 7 bases and the J gene lost 1 base, with 19 bases spanning the gap. The CDR3 region is CASMWGKAGFQETQYF. In nucleotides, the CDR3 is TGTGCCAGTATGTGGGGAAAGGCGGGATTCCAAGAGACCCAGTACTTC.

The chain has TRBV5-1 and TRBJ2-3; 9 nucleotides agree with TRBD2. Looked up from germline, CDR1 is SGHRS and CDR2 is YFSETQ. V lost 6 bases and J lost 4; bases outside the gene matches: 6. The CDR3 loop spans 14 amino acids. This CDR3 reads CASTQAGGPDTQYF. In DNA form, the CDR3 reads TGCGCCAGCACCCAAGCGGGGGGCCCAGATACGCAGTATTTT.

The chain carries TRBV4-3 and TRBJ1-6, with no clear D. This CDR3 has 17 residues. V was shortened by 1 base and J by 3 bases, with 13 bases between the two germline ends. Germline values: CDR1 LGHNA, CDR2 YSLEER. The CDR3 loop reads CASSQGPGRIYNSPLHF. The CDR3 coding sequence is TGCGCCAGCAGCCAAGGACCCGGGAGGATCTATAATTCACCCCTCCACTTT.

The rearrangement uses TRBV7-2 and TRBJ1-1; a weak D match, TRBD1 (6 bases). V lost 1 base, J lost 1 base, and 10 bases lay in between. Germline assignment: CDR1 SGHTA and CDR2 FQGNSA. CDR3 length equals 15 residues. The CDR3 nucleotides are TGTGCCAGCAGCTTAGACAGGGTAACGAACACTGAAGCTTTCTTT. It yields the protein CASSLDRVTNTEAFF.

The chain employs TRBV6-1 and TRBJ2-3; 11 bases line up with TRBD2. V lost 6 bases, J lost 5 bases, and 7 bases stayed unmatched. In germline, CDR1 is MNHNS, CDR2 SASEGT. This CDR3 contains 15 residues. The CDR3 DNA sequence: TGTGCCAGCAGCGTCACTAGCGGGGGACAAGATACGCAGTATTTT. Protein: CASSVTSGGQDTQYF.

V gene TRBV7-8 combines with J gene TRBJ2-5; 12 nucleotides line up with TRBD2. The CDR3 has 17 residues. Germline V gene data show CDR1 as SGHVS and CDR2 as FQNEAQ. V lost 2 bases, J lost 5 bases, and 9 bases stayed unmatched. CDR3 in amino acids: CASSLRLAGGPWETQYF. In DNA, the CDR3 is TGTGCCAGCAGCTTACGGCTAGCGGGGGGGCCATGGGAGACCCAGTACTTC.

V and J are TRBV4-1 and TRBJ2-3, with 7 nucleotides matching TRBD2. The length of the CDR3 is 15 residues. Per the germline V gene, CDR1 is MGHRA and CDR2 is YSYEKL. V was pared by 4 bases and J by 3 bases, with 7 bases of the junction left unmatched. The CDR3 nucleotides read TGCGCCAGCAGCCCCGAGGGAGGGGCGACAGATACGCAGTATTTT. This gives the protein CASSPEGGATDTQYF.

The rearrangement joins TRBV6-5 to TRBJ1-2, with 8 nucleotides matching TRBD1. V dropped 4 bases and J dropped 1; count of bases not matched to a gene: 5. The CDR3 extends over 15 amino acids. The germline V gene encodes CDR1 MNHEY and CDR2 SVGAGI. The CDR3 region is CASSSTGGFNYGYTF. As DNA, the CDR3 is TGTGCCAGCAGTTCTACAGGGGGGTTTAACTATGGCTACACCTTC.

The genes are TRBV29-1 and TRBJ2-2, with D possibly matching TRBD2 (7 bases). The V end lost 7 bases, the J end lost 4 bases, and 16 bases lay between the germline ends. There are 14 residues in the CDR3. CDR1 is SQVTM and CDR2 is ANQGSEA in the germline V gene. The CDR3 loop is CSAGWGGATGELFF. The CDR3, as DNA: TGCAGCGCTGGATGGGGGGGGGCCACCGGGGAGCTGTTTTTT.

The DNA of the CDR3 is TGTGCCAGCAGTTTACGGCAGGGGACCTACGAGCAGTACTTC. Translating it yields CASSLRQGTYEQYF. The chain is built from TRBV27 and TRBJ2-7, with TRBD1 as a possible D gene (6 bases). Trimming left V 2 bases short and J 2 bases short, with 10 bases between. CDR3 length equals 14 residues. From germline, CDR1 is MNHEY and CDR2 SMNVEV (reference sequence).

The chain combines TRBV5-1 with TRBJ2-7; 8 bases are a match to TRBD2. Losses at the gene ends were 3 bases for V and 6 bases for J; bases not matched to a gene: 8. The germline V gene has CDR1 SGHRS and CDR2 YFSETQ. This CDR3 region has 14 residues. This chain's CDR3 is CASSSGTSAPEQYF. In DNA, the CDR3 is TGCGCCAGCAGCTCCGGGACTAGTGCACCCGAGCAGTACTTC.

This chain uses TRBV2 with TRBJ2-5; possibly TRBD1 for D (6 bases). Germline lookup yields CDR1 SNHLY and CDR2 FYNNEI. Trimming pared 10 bases from V and 2 bases from J, leaving 14 bases between. This CDR3 spans 13 amino acids. The CDR3, as DNA: TGTGCCACAGCCCGGGACACTCAAGAGACCCAGTACTTC. It yields the protein CATARDTQETQYF.